Given below is one T cell receptor (beta chain) in context. Antigen: not known. Separation from the roughly 700-subject first cohort characterized the 120-subject validation cohort, to which the donors belonged. This record comes from a study of cytomegalovirus exposure and HLA in healthy donors. Study information: The 120 validation repertoires and the 650 to 850 first-cohort repertoires shared a platform, a later analysis reported.

Study conclusions and caveats: Overall, approximately 150 TCR beta chains were annotated as cytomegalovirus-associated.

Libraries were prepared by immunoSEQ multiplex PCR; TCRdb keeps only in-frame clonotypes and omits some of them. This table holds about 240,000 clones, approximately 87% found once. The sequence came from a man between 18 and 29 years old in good health and CMV-seronegative. The material sequenced was PBMCs.

CDR3 coding DNA: TGTGCCAGCTCACCGGGAAGGACAGGGGAAGAGACCCAGTACTTC. It translates to CASSPGRTGEETQYF. The V call is TRBV18, the J call TRBJ2-5; 9 bases align to TRBD1. There are 15 residues in the CDR3. V was pared by 3 bases and J by 3 bases, with 5 bases of the junction left unmatched. Germline V gene lookup returns CDR1 KGHSH and CDR2 LQKENI.